Sequencing of this TCR beta chain was carried out in a study of cytomegalovirus exposure and HLA in healthy donors. The PCR was carried out with 60 Vbeta primers and 13 Jbeta primers. Generated by immunoSEQ multiplex PCR, the TCRdb table keeps only in-frame clones and is missing some. Among more than 50,000 clones listed, roughly 71% were seen once. Study-wide results and limits: Reportedly, cytomegalovirus status was diagnosed with high sensitivity and specificity. Across donors, presence/absence analyses took sequencing depth to be roughly uniform. Specificity for CMV antigens was confirmed in vitro for a few of the CMV-associated chains. Within an earlier analysis, most TCR beta V segments proved productive either about 87% or about 30% of the time.

Germline assignment: CDR1 MDHEN and CDR2 SYDVKM. Germline trimming cut 6 bases from V and 2 bases from J; bases unmatched to any gene: 5. CDR3 length: 14 amino acids. Concerning this clone itself: The antigen remains undetermined.

The clonotype was recovered from a man aged 45 to 65 in good health and CMV-seropositive. This chain connects TRBV28 to TRBJ2-7; TRBD2 agrees at 9 bases. The specimen was PBMCs. The CDR3 DNA follows: TGTGCCAGCAGCCGAGCGGGGGGAGCCTACGAGCAGTACTTC. Translating gives CASSRAGGAYEQYF. The full variable domain, with the rest looked up from reference TRBV28 and TRBJ2-7, is DVKVTQSSRYLVKRTGEKVFLECVQDMDHENMFWYRQDPGLGLRLIYFSYDVKMKEKGDIPEGYSVSREKKERFSLILESASTNQTSMYLCASSRAGGAYEQYFGPGTRLTVT.